Detailed here is one TCR beta chain. The antigen remains unidentified. The CDR3 is made up of 15 amino acids. Germline V lookup: CDR1 SGHAT, CDR2 FQDESV (reference sequence). Trimming cost V 3 bases and J 2 bases; bases outside gene matches: 6. TCRdb's copy holds only in-frame clones and misses some; the assay was immunoSEQ multiplex PCR. The top ten hold about 40% of the sample, which has about 4,800 clones, less than 75% seen once. This sample is part of a study of CD8 T cell repertoires and HIV-1 epitope variants. Study summary: Twenty-five autologous and known Gag and Nef epitope variant peptides each stimulated T cells separately.

The clonotype was recovered from a male donor with HIV. Sequenced sample: cultured CD8+ T cells derived from PBMCs. The rearrangement uses TRBV11-1 and TRBJ1-1, with 7 bases lining up with TRBD1. CDR3 loop: CASSFPGQDNTEAFF. CDR3 in DNA: TGTGCCAGCAGCTTCCCCGGACAGGACAACACTGAAGCTTTCTTT.